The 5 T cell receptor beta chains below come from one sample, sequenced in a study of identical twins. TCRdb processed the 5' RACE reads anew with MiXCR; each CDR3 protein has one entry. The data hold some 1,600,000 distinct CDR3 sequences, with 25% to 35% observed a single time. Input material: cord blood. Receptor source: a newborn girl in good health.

CDR3 in DNA: TGCAGTGCTAGCTTGGGGGGGCGGATGAACACTGAAGCTTTCTTT. Its protein is CSASLGGRMNTEAFF. The chain is built from TRBV20-1 and TRBJ1-1, with TRBD1 as a possible D gene (6 bases). From germline, CDR1 is DFQATT and CDR2 SNEGSKA (reference sequence). V shed 3 bases and J shed 0 bases, with 14 bases lying between them. CDR3 size: 15 residues.

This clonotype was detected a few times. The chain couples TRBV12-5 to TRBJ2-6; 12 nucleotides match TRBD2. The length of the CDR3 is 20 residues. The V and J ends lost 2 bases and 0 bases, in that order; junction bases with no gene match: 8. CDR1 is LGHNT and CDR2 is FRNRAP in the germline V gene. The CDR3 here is CASGLYLAGGRGSGANVLTF. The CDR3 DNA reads TGTGCTAGTGGTTTGTACCTAGCGGGAGGGAGGGGCTCTGGGGCCAACGTCCTGACTTTC.

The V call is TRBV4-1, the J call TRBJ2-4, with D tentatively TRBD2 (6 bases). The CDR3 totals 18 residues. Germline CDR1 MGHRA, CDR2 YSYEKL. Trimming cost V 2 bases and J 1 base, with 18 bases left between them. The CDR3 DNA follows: TGCGCCAGCAGCCAACCGCAACTAGCATGGGAGGCCAAAAACATTCAGTACTTC. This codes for CASSQPQLAWEAKNIQYF.

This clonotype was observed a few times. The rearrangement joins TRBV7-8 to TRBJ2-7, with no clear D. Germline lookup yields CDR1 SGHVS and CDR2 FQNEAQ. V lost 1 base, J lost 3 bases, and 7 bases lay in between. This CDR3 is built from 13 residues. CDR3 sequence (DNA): TGTGCCAGCAGCTTAGTGGCCAACTACGAGCAGTACTTC. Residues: CASSLVANYEQYF. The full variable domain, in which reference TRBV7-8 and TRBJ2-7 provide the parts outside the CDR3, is GAGVSQSPRYKVAKRGQDVALRCDPISGHVSLFWYQQALGQGPEFLTYFQNEAQLDKSGLPSDRFFAERPEGSVSTLKIQRTQQEDSAVYLCASSLVANYEQYFGPGTRLTVT.

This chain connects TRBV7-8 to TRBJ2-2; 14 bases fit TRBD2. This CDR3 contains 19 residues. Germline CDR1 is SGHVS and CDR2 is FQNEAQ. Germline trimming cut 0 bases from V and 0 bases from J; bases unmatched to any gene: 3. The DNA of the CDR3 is TGTGCCAGCAGCTTAGCGACTAGCGGGGGGGCCTCGAACACCGGGGAGCTGTTTTTT. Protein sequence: CASSLATSGGASNTGELFF.